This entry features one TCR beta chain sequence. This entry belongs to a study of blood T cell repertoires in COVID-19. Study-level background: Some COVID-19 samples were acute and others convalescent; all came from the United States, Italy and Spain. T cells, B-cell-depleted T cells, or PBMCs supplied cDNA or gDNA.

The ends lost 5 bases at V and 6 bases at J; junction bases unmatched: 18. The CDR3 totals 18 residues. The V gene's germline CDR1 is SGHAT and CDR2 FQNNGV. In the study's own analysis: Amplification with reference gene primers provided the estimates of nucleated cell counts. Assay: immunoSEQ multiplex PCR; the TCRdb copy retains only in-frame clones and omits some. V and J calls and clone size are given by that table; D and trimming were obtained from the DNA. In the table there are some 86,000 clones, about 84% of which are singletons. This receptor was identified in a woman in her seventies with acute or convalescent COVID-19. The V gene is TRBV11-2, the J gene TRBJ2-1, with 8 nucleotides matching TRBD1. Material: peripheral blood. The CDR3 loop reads CASSAEWTGTDWINEQFF. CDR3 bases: TGTGCCAGCAGCGCCGAATGGACAGGGACCGATTGGATCAATGAGCAGTTCTTC.